This paragraph covers one T cell receptor (beta chain) sequence. Its antigen is not identified. These data are taken from a study of tumor-infiltrating lymphocytes in localized non-small cell lung cancer. Study information: Several tumor histologies, both smoking statuses, and some post-neoadjuvant chemotherapy samples were included. Resected tumor was paired with non-adjacent uninvolved lung from the same patient.

General observations from the study: Each assay used a separate piece of the same tissue.

This CDR3 contains 15 residues. V lost 0 bases and J 1 base, leaving 10 bases between the germline ends. The germline V gene has CDR1 SGDLS and CDR2 YYNGEE. Here immunoSEQ multiplex PCR was the method, and the copy in TCRdb shows in-frame clones only, minus some. Altogether approximately 17,000 clones are present, 65% to 80% being singletons, with the ten largest covering approximately 6.8%. V usage is TRBV9 and J usage is TRBJ1-2, with D unclear. The origin of this receptor is a human donor with non-small cell lung cancer. The sequenced sample was lung tumor tissue. This CDR3 is CASSVGSGFNYGYTF. In DNA, the CDR3 is TGTGCCAGCAGCGTAGGTTCAGGTTTTAACTATGGCTACACCTTC. Combining the CDR3 with reference TRBV9 and TRBJ1-2 gives the whole variable domain DSGVTQTPKHLITATGQRVTLRCSPRSGDLSVYWYQQSLDQGLQFLIQYYNGEERAKGNILERFSAQQFPDLHSELNLSSLELGDSALYFCASSVGSGFNYGYTFGSGTRLTVV.